These 32 T cell receptor beta chains were sequenced from one sample in a study of regulatory T cells in long-lasting Graves disease. Time point: persistent/refractory GD, antithyroid drugs over 5 years with positive TRAb. Extracted RNA from PBMCs served as the source of the TCR library. Through Arm-PCR of CDR3 regions and iRepertoire HTBI primers, TCR beta libraries were built. TCRdb analysed the multiplex PCR reads with MiXCR anew, one entry per CDR3 protein. The sample holds about 470,000 distinct CDR3 sequences, less than 25% seen once. The sequenced sample was peripheral blood mononuclear cells (PBMCs), obtained when the disease was refractory, from a patient treated with antithyroid drugs. Receptors originate from a female donor with Graves disease.

Many counts were recorded for this clonotype. The genes are TRBV2 and TRBJ2-2; tentatively, D is TRBD1 (5 bases). The CDR3 sequence is 13 residues long. Germline V gene sequence: CDR1 SNHLY, CDR2 FYNNEI. V was shortened by 5 bases and J by 4 bases, with 8 bases between the two germline ends. CDR3 coding DNA: TGTGCCAGCAGTAGACAGCTCACCGGGGAGCTGTTTTTT. It translates to CASSRQLTGELFF. Full variable domain (outside the CDR3, taken from reference TRBV2 and TRBJ2-2): EPEVTQTPSHQVTQMGQEVILRCVPISNHLYFYWYRQILGQKVEFLVSFYNNEISEKSEIFDDQFSVERPDGSNFTLKIRSTKLEDSAMYFCASSRQLTGELFFGEGSRLTVL.

This chain connects TRBV7-9 to TRBJ2-7; TRBD2 is a possible D gene (5 bases). The length of the CDR3 is 15 residues. V shed 1 base and J shed 3 bases, with 13 bases lying between them. Germline CDR1 is SEHNR and CDR2 is FQNEAQ (reference sequence). CDR3: CASSLGRVRDYEQYF. The DNA of the CDR3 is TGTGCCAGCAGCTTAGGGCGGGTGAGGGACTACGAGCAGTACTTC.

The V and J genes are TRBV14 and TRBJ2-2; D is possibly TRBD1 (5 bases). The ends were cut back, 10 bases at V and 6 bases at J, with 9 bases in the middle. CDR3 length: 11 residues. Germline V lookup: CDR1 SGHDN, CDR2 FVKESK. Here the CDR3 DNA reads TGTGCCACAGGGTTTGCCGGGGAGCTGTTTTTT. Its protein product is CATGFAGELFF.

This clonotype was detected a few times. A much larger clone differs by one base, so this may be a read error. The chain uses TRBV6-5 and TRBJ1-1; D call uncertain. The V end lost 2 bases, the J end lost 4 bases, and 8 bases lay between the germline ends. The CDR3 is made up of 13 amino acids. From germline, CDR1 is MNHEY and CDR2 SVGAGI. The CDR3 region is CASSYVGSTEAFF. The CDR3 nucleotides are TGTGCCAGCAGTTACGTTGGCAGCACTGAAGCTTTCTTT.

This clonotype was recorded at least ten times. V gene TRBV5-5 combines with J gene TRBJ1-1, with D possibly TRBD1 on 6 matching bases. Germline V gene sequence: CDR1 SGHKS, CDR2 YYEKEE (reference sequence). The CDR3 covers 14 residues. Trimming cost V 2 bases and J 4 bases, with 12 bases left between them. The CDR3 loop reads CASSFEQGGTEAFF. CDR3 sequence (DNA): TGTGCCAGCAGCTTTGAACAGGGAGGCACTGAAGCTTTCTTT.

This clonotype was detected ten times or more. The chain uses TRBV6-2 or TRBV6-3 and TRBJ2-1; TRBD1 agrees at 9 bases. V dropped 7 bases and J dropped 3; count of bases not matched to a gene: 7. In germline, CDR1 is MNHEY, CDR2 SVGEGT. There are 15 residues in the CDR3. CDR3 nucleotides: TGTGCCAGCATAACCGGGACAGGGCTCTACAATGAGCAGTTCTTC. It yields the protein CASITGTGLYNEQFF.

In this sample, this clonotype turned up many times. The chain joins TRBV19 to TRBJ1-2; maybe TRBD1 (6 bases). This CDR3 region has 13 residues. Germline V gives CDR1 LNHDA, CDR2 SQIVND (reference sequence). V was shortened by 5 bases and J by 5 bases, with 12 bases between the two germline ends. The CDR3 DNA follows: TGTGCCAGTAGTCCCGGACAGCCTTATGGCTACACCTTC. Residues: CASSPGQPYGYTF.

The chain recombines TRBV5-1 with TRBJ1-2, with 10 bases that match TRBD1. The CDR3 covers 15 residues. With V trimmed by 2 bases and J by 7 bases, 8 bases remained unmatched. From germline, CDR1 is SGHRS and CDR2 YFSETQ. This CDR3 reads CASSLRTGGRSGYTF. In DNA, the CDR3 is TGCGCCAGCAGCTTACGGACAGGGGGAAGGAGTGGCTACACCTTC.

Only a few counts were recorded for this clonotype. This chain joins TRBV5-1 and TRBJ2-7; D perhaps matches TRBD1 (6 bases). V lost 4 bases to trimming and J lost 6 bases, with 17 bases between them. The CDR3 runs 14 residues. Germline assignment: CDR1 SGHRS and CDR2 YFSETQ. CDR3 amino acids: CASSPDSRRSEQYF. The CDR3 coding sequence is TGCGCCAGCAGCCCGGACAGCCGTCGGAGCGAGCAGTACTTC.

Many counts were recorded for this clonotype. For the CDR3, the DNA is TGTGCCTGGAGTGTAGGAAACATTCAGTACTTC. This codes for CAWSVGNIQYF. This chain links TRBV30 with TRBJ2-4; no reliable D call. V lost 0 bases and J lost 6, with 3 bases in between. The germline V gene encodes CDR1 GTSNPN and CDR2 SVGIG (reference sequence). CDR3 length: 11 residues.

This clonotype was seen at least ten times. The rearrangement links TRBV11-2 to TRBJ2-5; the D is unclear. Trimming removed 1 base at V and 0 bases at J, with 9 bases between. Germline V gives CDR1 SGHAT, CDR2 FQNNGV. The CDR3 length is 15 residues. The DNA for the CDR3 is TGTGCCAGCAGCTTAGCCCCGGACGACCAAGAGACCCAGTACTTC. Its translation is CASSLAPDDQETQYF. Using reference TRBV11-2 and TRBJ2-5 for the parts outside the CDR3, the full variable domain is EAGVAQSPRYKIIEKRQSVAFWCNPISGHATLYWYQQILGQGPKLLIQFQNNGVVDDSQLPKDRFSAERLKGVDSTLKIQPAKLEDSAVYLCASSLAPDDQETQYFGPGTRLLVL.

This clonotype was observed a few times. The genes are TRBV29-1 and TRBJ1-1, with D possibly being TRBD1 (5 bases). CDR3 length equals 13 residues. Germline V CDR1 and CDR2: SQVTM, ANQGSEA. Trimming left V 4 bases short and J 7 bases short, with 16 bases between. CDR3 region: CSVAPDGGFEAFF. The CDR3 DNA is TGCAGCGTTGCCCCGGACGGGGGTTTTGAAGCTTTCTTT.

On this clonotype itself: A much bigger clone sits one base away, suggesting this may be a read error. Here the CDR3 omits its conserved ending phenylalanine or tryptophan, so a read error is the likely source. The chain has TRBV3-1 and TRBJ2-2; 7 nucleotides align to TRBD1. This CDR3 contains 16 residues. Trimming took 1 base from V and 5 from J; bases not matched to a gene: 7. Per the germline V gene, CDR1 is LGHDT and CDR2 is YNNKEL (reference sequence). The CDR3 sequence is CASSQGRGGRTGELFS. In DNA, the CDR3 is TGTGCCAGCAGCCAAGGGAGAGGGGGCCGAACCGGGGAGCTGTTTTCT.

A note on this clonotype: A read error is likely here: a far larger clone is one base away. The chain joins TRBV11-2 to TRBJ1-2; weak D call: TRBD1 (6 bases). V was pared by 5 bases and J by 2 bases, with 21 bases between. CDR1 is SGHAT, CDR2 FQNNGV, per germline. This CDR3 comprises 17 residues. The CDR3 DNA reads as TGTGCCAGCAGCCGGAACAGGGTCGTGTTTTCCAACTATGGCTACACCTTC. Residues: CASSRNRVVFSNYGYTF.

This clonotype is a singleton in its sample. The V call is TRBV28, the J call TRBJ2-1; 7 nucleotides match TRBD2. This CDR3 is built from 16 residues. The V and J ends lost 7 bases and 8 bases, in that order; junction bases with no gene match: 17. Germline V gene data show CDR1 as MDHEN and CDR2 as SYDVKM. Here the CDR3 reads CASKRRSGHAGDEQFF. Here the CDR3 DNA reads TGTGCCAGCAAGAGAAGGAGCGGGCACGCGGGAGATGAGCAGTTCTTC.

Turning to this clonotype: This may arise from a read error, as a much more abundant clone is one base away. The gene calls are TRBV6-2 or TRBV6-3 and TRBJ2-7; 10 bases agree with TRBD1. Germline trimming cut 5 bases from V and 3 bases from J; bases unmatched to any gene: 10. This CDR3 is 16 amino acids long. Germline CDR1 and CDR2: MNHEY and SVGEGT. The CDR3 sequence: CASSEVRDRGIYEQYF. CDR3 in DNA: TGTGCCAGCAGTGAAGTAAGGGACAGGGGAATCTACGAGCAGTACTTC.

The chain has TRBV5-1 and TRBJ2-5; D is perhaps TRBD2 (5 bases). Germline lookup yields CDR1 SGHRS and CDR2 YFSETQ. The CDR3 is 13 residues long. V was shortened by 4 bases and J by 4 bases, with 11 bases between the two germline ends. The CDR3 sequence: CASSTGEGETQYF. CDR3 DNA: TGCGCCAGCAGCACCGGAGAGGGAGAGACCCAGTACTTC.

Of note for this clonotype: One base away lies a much larger clone, so this may be a sequencing read error. J is TRBJ2-3 and V is TRBV2; D is possibly TRBD1 or TRBD2 (5 bases each). The V gene lost 5 bases and the J gene lost 5 bases, with 14 bases spanning the gap. The CDR3 contains 14 residues. The germline V gene has CDR1 SNHLY and CDR2 FYNNEI. The CDR3 protein is CASSRGRDGDTQYF. DNA for the CDR3: TGTGCCAGCAGTCGGGGACGAGATGGAGATACGCAGTATTTT.

The sample holds many counts of this clonotype. This chain joins TRBV6-5 and TRBJ1-1, with 8 bases matching TRBD1. With V trimmed by 1 base and J by 1 base, 5 bases remained unmatched. Germline CDR1 and CDR2: MNHEY and SVGAGI. CDR3 length: 16 residues. This chain's CDR3 is CASSYYRTGSNTEAFF. The CDR3 nucleotides are TGTGCCAGCAGTTACTACCGGACAGGGTCGAACACTGAAGCTTTCTTT.

This clonotype has ten or more counts. The chain joins TRBV11-2 to TRBJ2-7, with 9 bases aligning to TRBD1. J lost 3 bases, V lost 7 bases, and 10 bases had no gene match. The germline V gene has CDR1 SGHAT and CDR2 FQNNGV. The CDR3 is made up of 15 amino acids. The CDR3 nucleotides are TGTGCCAGCACCCCCCCCACAGGGGGCTTCTACGAGCAGTACTTC. This translates into CASTPPTGGFYEQYF.

The chain couples TRBV7-9 to TRBJ2-7, with 9 positions matching TRBD1. The CDR3 is 14 residues long. The germline V gene has CDR1 SEHNR and CDR2 FQNEAQ (reference sequence). Germline trimming cut 0 bases from V and 6 bases from J; bases unmatched to any gene: 3. CDR3 nucleotides: TGTGCCAGCAGCTTAGCGGGACAGGGCAGCGAGCAGTACTTC. It translates to CASSLAGQGSEQYF. Based on the CDR3 plus reference TRBV7-9 and TRBJ2-7, the full variable domain is DTGVSQNPRHKITKRGQNVTFRCDPISEHNRLYWYRQTLGQGPEFLTYFQNEAQLEKSRLLSDRFSAERPKGSFSTLEIQRTEQGDSAMYLCASSLAGQGSEQYFGPGTRLTVT.

This clonotype has a handful of counts. V usage is TRBV27 and J usage is TRBJ1-5; D is unresolved. The CDR3 length is 15 residues. CDR1 MNHEY and CDR2 SMNVEV come from the germline V gene (reference sequence). Trimming took off 1 base at V and 3 bases at J, with 10 bases between the two ends. The DNA for the CDR3 is TGTGCCAGCAGTTTATTGGGTATAGCCAATCAGCCCCAGCATTTT. Translated, it gives CASSLLGIANQPQHF.

This clonotype was recorded at least ten times. V is TRBV5-1 and J is TRBJ2-7; 7 nucleotides line up with TRBD2. V was clipped by 2 bases and J by 4 bases; unmatched bases: 3. The CDR3 extends over 13 amino acids. Germline CDR1 and CDR2: SGHRS and YFSETQ. In nucleotides, the CDR3 is TGCGCCAGCAGCTTCGGGGGGTTATACGAGCAGTACTTC. Its translation is CASSFGGLYEQYF.

This clonotype came up many times. The chain recombines TRBV7-9 with TRBJ2-7; weak D call: TRBD2 (6 bases). This CDR3 is built from 15 residues. Germline V lookup: CDR1 SEHNR, CDR2 FQNEAQ (reference sequence). Trimming removed 3 bases from V and 6 bases from J, with 18 bases in between. The CDR3 DNA reads TGTGCCAGCAGCTTTATAATGGGACTCAGTCTCGAGCAGTACTTC. This translates into CASSFIMGLSLEQYF.

Worth noting for this clonotype: Germline is not matched at one junction end, which may reflect a read error. This sequence joins TRBV18 and TRBJ2-7, with a tentative D call TRBD1 (6 bases). Germline assignment: CDR1 KGHSH and CDR2 LQKENI. This CDR3 region has 13 residues. CDR3 nucleotide sequence: TGTGCCAGCCCACCACCAGGGGCCTACGAGCAGTACTTC. It codes for CASPPPGAYEQYF.

This clonotype was seen at least ten times. V usage is TRBV5-1 and J usage is TRBJ1-1, with a tentative D call TRBD1 (5 bases). Germline values: CDR1 SGHRS, CDR2 YFSETQ. V was cut by 3 bases and J by 1 base, with 10 bases left in between. The CDR3 covers 14 residues. The CDR3 loop reads CASSWEGPNTEAFF. The CDR3 bases are TGCGCCAGCAGCTGGGAGGGACCGAACACTGAAGCTTTCTTT.

Concerning this clonotype: A single base is all that separates this from a far larger clone, so a read error is likely. The rearrangement uses TRBV11-2 and TRBJ2-1, with D perhaps matching TRBD1 or TRBD2 (5 bases each). The ends were cut back, 8 bases at V and 10 bases at J, with 15 bases in the middle. The CDR3 spans 12 residues. Per germline, CDR1 SGHAT and CDR2 FQNNGV. This CDR3 is CASAGSSYEQFF. Here the CDR3 DNA reads TGTGCCAGCGCAGGGAGCTCCTACGAGCAGTTCTTC.

This chain connects TRBV27 to TRBJ2-3; D not resolved. V was clipped by 0 bases and J by 4 bases, with 8 bases between them. This CDR3 is built from 14 residues. The V gene's germline CDR1 is MNHEY and CDR2 SMNVEV (reference sequence). The CDR3 nucleotides read TGTGCCAGCAGTTTATCAGGGCGCGCAGATACGCAGTATTTT. As protein: CASSLSGRADTQYF.

The chain recombines TRBV20-1 with TRBJ2-1, with a weak D call TRBD2 (6 bases). The CDR3 length is 15 residues. The germline CDR1 and CDR2 sequences are DFQATT and SNEGSKA (reference sequence). Trimming pared 3 bases from V and 3 bases from J, leaving 15 bases between. The CDR3 region is CSARSRRVGYNEQFF. CDR3 DNA: TGCAGTGCTAGGTCAAGGAGGGTCGGCTACAATGAGCAGTTCTTC.

This clonotype was observed at least ten times. The V and J genes are TRBV20-1 and TRBJ1-1; D is possibly TRBD1 (5 bases). V shed 0 bases and J shed 6 bases, with 11 bases lying between them. The germline V gene has CDR1 DFQATT and CDR2 SNEGSKA (reference sequence). The CDR3 loop spans 13 amino acids. CDR3 in DNA: TGCAGTGCTAGAGATGGGCAGGGCCCTGAAGCTTTCTTT. This sequence encodes CSARDGQGPEAFF.

Many counts were recorded for this clonotype. V gene TRBV12-3 or TRBV12-4 combines with J gene TRBJ2-7, with D unclear. Trimming removed 6 bases at V and 6 bases at J, with 9 bases between. The CDR3 extends over 11 amino acids. This CDR3 is CASSSFPEQYF. DNA of the CDR3: TGTGCCAGCAGCTCTTTTCCCGAGCAGTACTTC.

This clonotype was recorded a few times. The chain uses TRBV30 and TRBJ1-5; D is perhaps TRBD1 (5 bases). Germline values: CDR1 GTSNPN, CDR2 SVGIG (reference sequence). V was shortened by 5 bases and J by 6 bases, with 17 bases between the two germline ends. The CDR3 contains 14 residues. The CDR3 nucleotides are TGTGCCTGGGCCCCGGGCCGCGGGGCTCAGCCCCAGCATTTT. This translates into CAWAPGRGAQPQHF.